In its sample, the clone carrying this T cell receptor (beta chain) was seen once. Antigen unknown. CDR1 MNHNS and CDR2 SASEGT come from the germline V gene. The CDR3 spans 15 residues. With V trimmed by 4 bases and J by 10 bases, 13 bases remained unmatched. In the PCR, 60 Vbeta and 13 Jbeta primers were used. The repertoire was sequenced with immunoSEQ multiplex PCR; TCRdb's copy has only in-frame clones and lacks some. The sample lists about 130,000 clones, almost 80% occurring once. These data come from a study of cytomegalovirus exposure and HLA in healthy donors. Study summary: Of the donors genotyped, a few hundred in all, less than 90% fell in the Caucasian-associated ancestry cluster. Broader study findings: Most sequenced TCRs were rare (though some public TCRs occurred in many donors). As confirmed in vitro, a few CMV-associated chains were specific for CMV antigens. TCR beta V- and J-gene trimming, according to a later analysis, was linked to a missense DCLRE1C variant.

This sequence was found in a female donor in good health and CMV-seronegative. Material: PBMCs. This chain connects TRBV6-1 to TRBJ2-1, with 7 bases aligning to TRBD2. The chain's CDR3 is CASSALGGNLQEQFF. The CDR3 bases are TGTGCCAGCAGTGCGCTGGGGGGGAACTTGCAAGAGCAGTTCTTC.